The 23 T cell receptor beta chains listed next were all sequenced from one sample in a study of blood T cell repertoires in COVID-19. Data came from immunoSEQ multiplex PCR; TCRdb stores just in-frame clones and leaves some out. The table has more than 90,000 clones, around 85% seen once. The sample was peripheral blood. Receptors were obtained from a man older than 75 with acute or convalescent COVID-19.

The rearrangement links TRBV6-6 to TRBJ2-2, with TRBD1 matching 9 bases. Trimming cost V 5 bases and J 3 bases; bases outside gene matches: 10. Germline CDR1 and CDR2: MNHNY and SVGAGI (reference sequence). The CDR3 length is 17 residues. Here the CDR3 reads CASSRPGTGSYTGELFF. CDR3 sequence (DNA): TGTGCCAGCAGTCGCCCCGGGACAGGGAGTTACACCGGGGAGCTGTTTTTT.

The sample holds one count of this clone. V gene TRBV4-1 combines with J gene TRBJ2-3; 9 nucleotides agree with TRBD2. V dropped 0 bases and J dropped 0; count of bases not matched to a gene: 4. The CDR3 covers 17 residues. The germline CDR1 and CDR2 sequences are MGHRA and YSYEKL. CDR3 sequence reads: CASSQDPTSGSTDTQYF. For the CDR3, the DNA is TGCGCCAGCAGCCAAGATCCGACTAGCGGAAGCACAGATACGCAGTATTTT.

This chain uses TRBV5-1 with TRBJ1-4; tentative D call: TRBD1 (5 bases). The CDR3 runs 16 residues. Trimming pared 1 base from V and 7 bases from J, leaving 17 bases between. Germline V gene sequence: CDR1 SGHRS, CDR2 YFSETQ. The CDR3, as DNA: TGCGCCAGCAGCTTGTACGGGGCGGAGGGCCTTGAAAAACTGTTTTTT. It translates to CASSLYGAEGLEKLFF.

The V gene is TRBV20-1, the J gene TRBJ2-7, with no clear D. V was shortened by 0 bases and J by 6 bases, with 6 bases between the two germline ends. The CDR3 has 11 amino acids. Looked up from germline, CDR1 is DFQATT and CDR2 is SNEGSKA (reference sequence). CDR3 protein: CSARDGSEQYF. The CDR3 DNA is TGCAGTGCTAGAGATGGCAGCGAGCAGTACTTC.

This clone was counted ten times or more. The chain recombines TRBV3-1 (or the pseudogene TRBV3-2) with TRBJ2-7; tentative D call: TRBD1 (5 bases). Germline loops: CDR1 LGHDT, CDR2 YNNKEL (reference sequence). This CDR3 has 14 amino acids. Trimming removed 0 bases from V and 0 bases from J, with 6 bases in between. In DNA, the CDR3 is TGTGCCAGCAGCCAAGAAGGGGCCTCCTACGAGCAGTACTTC. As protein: CASSQEGASYEQYF.

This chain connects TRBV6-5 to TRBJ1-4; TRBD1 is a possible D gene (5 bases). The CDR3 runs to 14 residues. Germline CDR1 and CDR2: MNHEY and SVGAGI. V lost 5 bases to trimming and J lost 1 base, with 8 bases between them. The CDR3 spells CASSTQVTNEKLFF. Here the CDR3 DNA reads TGTGCCAGCAGTACACAGGTAACTAATGAAAAACTGTTTTTT.

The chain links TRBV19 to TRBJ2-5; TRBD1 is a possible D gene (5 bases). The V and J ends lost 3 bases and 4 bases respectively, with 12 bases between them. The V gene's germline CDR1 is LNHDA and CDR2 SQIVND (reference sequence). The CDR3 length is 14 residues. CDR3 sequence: CASSMAKGRETQYF. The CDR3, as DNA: TGTGCCAGTAGTATGGCAAAGGGGCGAGAGACCCAGTACTTC.

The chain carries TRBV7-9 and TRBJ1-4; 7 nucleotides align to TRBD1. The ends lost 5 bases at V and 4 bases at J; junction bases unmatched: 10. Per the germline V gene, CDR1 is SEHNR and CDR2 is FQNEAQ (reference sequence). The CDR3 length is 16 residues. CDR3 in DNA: TGTGCCAGCAGCGTACCACCGGGACAGCTTAATGAAAAACTGTTTTTT. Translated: CASSVPPGQLNEKLFF.

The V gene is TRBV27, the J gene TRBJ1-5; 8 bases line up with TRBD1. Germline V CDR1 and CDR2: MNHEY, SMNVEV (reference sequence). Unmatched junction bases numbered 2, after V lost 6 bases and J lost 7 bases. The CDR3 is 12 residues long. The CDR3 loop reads CASRRQGQPQHF. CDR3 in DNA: TGTGCCAGCAGAAGACAGGGGCAGCCCCAGCATTTT.

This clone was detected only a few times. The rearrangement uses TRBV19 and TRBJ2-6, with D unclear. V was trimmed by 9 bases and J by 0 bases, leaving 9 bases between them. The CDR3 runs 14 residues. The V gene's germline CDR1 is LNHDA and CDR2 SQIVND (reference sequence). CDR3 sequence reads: CASTRSSGANVLTF. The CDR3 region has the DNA TGTGCCAGCACGCGAAGCTCTGGGGCCAACGTCCTGACTTTC.

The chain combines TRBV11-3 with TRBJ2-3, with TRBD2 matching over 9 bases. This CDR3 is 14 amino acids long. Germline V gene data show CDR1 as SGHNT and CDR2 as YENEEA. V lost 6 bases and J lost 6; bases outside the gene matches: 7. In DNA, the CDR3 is TGTGCCAGCAGTTCGGGACTAGCAGGGGATACGCAGTATTTT. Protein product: CASSSGLAGDTQYF. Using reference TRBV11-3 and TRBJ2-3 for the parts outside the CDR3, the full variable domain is EAGVVQSPRYKIIEKKQPVAFWCNPISGHNTLYWYLQNLGQGPELLIRYENEEAVDDSQLPKDRFSAERLKGVDSTLKIQPAELGDSAVYLCASSSGLAGDTQYFGPGTRLTVL.

The CDR3 reads CASSQVLRLVGGATKNIQYF. CDR3 sequence (DNA): TGTGCCAGCAGCCAAGTTTTGAGACTCGTAGGGGGCGCGACCAAAAACATTCAGTACTTC. The rearrangement uses TRBV3-1 (or the pseudogene TRBV3-2) and TRBJ2-4, with 7 nucleotides matching TRBD1. CDR1 is LGHDT, CDR2 YNNKEL, per germline (reference sequence). J was trimmed by 2 bases and V by 1 base; bases with no gene match: 17. The length of the CDR3 is 20 residues.

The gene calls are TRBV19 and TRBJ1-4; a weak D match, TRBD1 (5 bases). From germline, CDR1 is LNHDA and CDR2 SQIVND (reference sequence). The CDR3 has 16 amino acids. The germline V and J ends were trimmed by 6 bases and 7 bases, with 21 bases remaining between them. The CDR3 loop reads CASSRPEGGASEKLFF. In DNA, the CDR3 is TGTGCCAGTAGCCGTCCCGAGGGAGGGGCGAGTGAAAAACTGTTTTTT.

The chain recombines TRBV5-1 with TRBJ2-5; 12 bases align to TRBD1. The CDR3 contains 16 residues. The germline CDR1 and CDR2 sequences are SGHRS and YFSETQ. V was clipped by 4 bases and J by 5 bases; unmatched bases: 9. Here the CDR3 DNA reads TGCGCCAGCAGCCCCTCCGGGACAGGGGGCGGTGAGACCCAGTACTTC. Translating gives CASSPSGTGGGETQYF.

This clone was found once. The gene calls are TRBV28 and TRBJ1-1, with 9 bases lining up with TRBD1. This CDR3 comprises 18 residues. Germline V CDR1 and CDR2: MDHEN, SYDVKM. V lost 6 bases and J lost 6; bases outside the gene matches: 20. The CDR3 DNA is TGTGCCAGCAGGTATCCCGGGACAGGGACGGGGCTGGACCCTGAAGCTTTCTTT. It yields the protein CASRYPGTGTGLDPEAFF.

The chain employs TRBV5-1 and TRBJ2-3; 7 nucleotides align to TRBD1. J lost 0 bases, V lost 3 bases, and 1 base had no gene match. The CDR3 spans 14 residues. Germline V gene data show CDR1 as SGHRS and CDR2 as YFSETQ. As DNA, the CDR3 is TGCGCCAGCAGCTGGGGACAGAGCACAGATACGCAGTATTTT. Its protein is CASSWGQSTDTQYF. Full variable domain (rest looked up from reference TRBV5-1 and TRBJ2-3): KAGVTQTPRYLIKTRGQQVTLSCSPISGHRSVSWYQQTPGQGLQFLFEYFSETQRNKGNFPGRFSGRQFSNSRSEMNVSTLELGDSALYLCASSWGQSTDTQYFGPGTRLTVL.

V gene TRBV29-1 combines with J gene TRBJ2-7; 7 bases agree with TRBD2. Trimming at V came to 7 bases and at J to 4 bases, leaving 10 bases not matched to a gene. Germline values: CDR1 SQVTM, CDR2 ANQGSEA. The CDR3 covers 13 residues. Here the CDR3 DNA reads TGCAGCGCCTTGCAGATCGGGGGGTACGAGCAGTACTTC. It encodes CSALQIGGYEQYF.

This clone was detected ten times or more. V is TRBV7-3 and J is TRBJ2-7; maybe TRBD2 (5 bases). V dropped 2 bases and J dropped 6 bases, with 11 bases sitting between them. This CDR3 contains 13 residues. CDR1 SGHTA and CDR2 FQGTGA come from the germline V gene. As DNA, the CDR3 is TGTGCCAGCAGCTTATTTGCTGGAGGCGAGCAGTACTTC. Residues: CASSLFAGGEQYF.

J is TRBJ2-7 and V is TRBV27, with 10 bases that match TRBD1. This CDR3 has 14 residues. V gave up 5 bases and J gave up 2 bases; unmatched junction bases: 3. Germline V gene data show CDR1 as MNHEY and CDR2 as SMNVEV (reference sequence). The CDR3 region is CASSRQGATYEQYF. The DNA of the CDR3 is TGTGCCAGCAGTCGACAGGGGGCCACCTACGAGCAGTACTTC.

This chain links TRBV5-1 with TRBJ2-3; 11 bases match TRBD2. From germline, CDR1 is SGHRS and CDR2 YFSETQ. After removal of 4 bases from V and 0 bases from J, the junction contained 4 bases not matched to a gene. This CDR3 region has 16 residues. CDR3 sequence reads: CASSALAGGSTDTQYF. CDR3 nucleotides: TGCGCCAGCAGCGCCCTAGCGGGGGGTAGCACAGATACGCAGTATTTT.

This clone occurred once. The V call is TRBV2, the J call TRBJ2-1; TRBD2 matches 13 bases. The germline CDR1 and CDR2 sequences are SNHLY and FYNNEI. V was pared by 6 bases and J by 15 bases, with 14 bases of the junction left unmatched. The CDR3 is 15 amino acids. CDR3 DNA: TGTGCCAGCAGACCACCGGGACTAGCGGGAACCCCGGGGTTCTTC. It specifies CASRPPGLAGTPGFF.

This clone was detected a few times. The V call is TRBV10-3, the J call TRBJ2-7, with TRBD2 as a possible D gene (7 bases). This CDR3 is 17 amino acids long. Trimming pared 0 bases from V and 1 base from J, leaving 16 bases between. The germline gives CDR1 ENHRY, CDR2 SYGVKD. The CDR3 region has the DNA TGTGCCATCAGTGAGTCGAGGGGGGGGAGGCAGTCCTACGAGCAGTACTTC. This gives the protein CAISESRGGRQSYEQYF.

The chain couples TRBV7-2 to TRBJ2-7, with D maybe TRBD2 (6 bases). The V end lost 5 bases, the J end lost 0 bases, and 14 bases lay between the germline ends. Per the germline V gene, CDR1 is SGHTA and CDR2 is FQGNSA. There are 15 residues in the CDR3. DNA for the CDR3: TGTGCCAGCAGCCCCTCTAGCGCGACCTCCTACGAGCAGTACTTC. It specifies CASSPSSATSYEQYF.